These 5 T cell receptor beta chains were all obtained from the same sample, sequenced in a study of PD-1 blockade in classical Hodgkin lymphoma. Here immunoSEQ multiplex PCR was the method, and the copy in TCRdb shows in-frame clones only, minus some. The data hold about 13,000 clones, with roughly 77% observed a single time. Brentuximab vedotin exposure varied, and every patient relapsed after autologous stem cell transplantation. Sequenced here: peripheral blood mononuclear cells (PBMCs), sampled at baseline. Every receptor here comes from a human donor with classical Hodgkin lymphoma.

The chain uses TRBV5-1 and TRBJ1-2; D is possibly TRBD1 (6 bases). Trimming removed 1 base at V and 8 bases at J, with 12 bases between. CDR3 length: 13 residues. CDR1 and CDR2 from the germline V gene are SGHRS and YFSETQ. The CDR3 nucleotides read TGCGCCAGCAGCTTGCAGGGGATGGGAGGCTACACCTTC. Amino acid sequence: CASSLQGMGGYTF.

The genes are TRBV5-1 and TRBJ2-1; 8 nucleotides align to TRBD1. The V gene end was trimmed by 0 bases and the J gene end by 8 bases; junction bases not matched to a gene: 7. The CDR3 runs to 15 residues. Germline-derived CDR1 and CDR2 are SGHRS and YFSETQ. This CDR3 reads CASSLGQGHWDEQFF. The CDR3 DNA reads TGCGCCAGCAGCTTGGGACAGGGGCATTGGGATGAGCAGTTCTTC.

This clone was counted a few times. The chain carries TRBV18 and TRBJ2-1, with 8 bases identical to TRBD1. The CDR3 has 16 residues. The germline CDR1 and CDR2 sequences are KGHSH and LQKENI. J was trimmed by 2 bases and V by 3 bases; bases with no gene match: 6. The CDR3 spells CASSPQGALAYNEQFF. In DNA, the CDR3 is TGTGCCAGCTCACCCCAGGGGGCCCTGGCCTACAATGAGCAGTTCTTC.

The chain joins TRBV5-4 to TRBJ1-2; the match to TRBD1 covers 9 bases. The CDR3 spans 14 residues. Germline CDR1 SGHNT, CDR2 YYREEE (reference sequence). Trimming cost V 5 bases and J 5 bases; bases outside gene matches: 7. CDR3 bases: TGTGCCAGCAGGCTAACAGGGGGCTTATATGGCTACACCTTC. Translating it yields CASRLTGGLYGYTF.

The chain employs TRBV19 and TRBJ2-5; 8 nucleotides line up with TRBD1. CDR3 size: 15 residues. Trimming removed 5 bases from V and 1 base from J; junction bases left unmatched: 6. Germline-derived CDR1 and CDR2 are LNHDA and SQIVND (reference sequence). This CDR3 reads CASSGWDRFQETQYF. CDR3 bases: TGTGCCAGTAGTGGATGGGACAGGTTCCAAGAGACCCAGTACTTC.